The next 26 T cell receptor beta chains were all read from a single sample in a study of CD8 T cells in Susac syndrome. The authors reverse transcribed roughly 0.5 to 1 ug RNA with random hexamers. TCRdb processed the immunoSEQ multiplex PCR reads anew with MiXCR; each CDR3 protein has one entry. The sample has around 280,000 distinct CDR3 sequences; 70% to 90% are singletons. The sequencing input was CD8+ T cells from PBMCs. The receptors were sampled from a human donor with multiple sclerosis.

The V and J genes are TRBV5-1 and TRBJ2-1; 7 nucleotides align to TRBD2. Trimming took 4 bases from V and 7 from J; bases not matched to a gene: 8. The CDR3 spans 14 residues. Germline lookup yields CDR1 SGHRS and CDR2 YFSETQ. CDR3 residues: CASSDPGLLNEQFF. The CDR3 DNA follows: TGCGCCAGCAGCGACCCGGGACTATTAAATGAGCAGTTCTTC.

This clonotype has just a few counts. J is TRBJ2-6 and V is TRBV3-1, with D possibly being TRBD2 (6 bases). Germline CDR1 LGHDT, CDR2 YNNKEL (reference sequence). V lost 6 bases to trimming and J lost 3 bases, with 24 bases between them. This CDR3 is 19 amino acids long. Written as DNA, the CDR3 is TGTGCCAGCAGGGGGACGATCGGGGCTGCGGGGATTGGGGCCAACGTCCTGACTTTC. Translated: CASRGTIGAAGIGANVLTF.

This sequence joins TRBV15 and TRBJ2-7; a weak D match, TRBD1 (7 bases). Trimming cost V 5 bases and J 3 bases, with 20 bases left between them. Germline loops: CDR1 LNHNV, CDR2 YYDKDF (reference sequence). The CDR3 has 16 residues. The CDR3 DNA follows: TGTGCCACCAGCTTAGGCATGCGGGACAGCAACTACGAGCAGTACTTC. It is translated as CATSLGMRDSNYEQYF.

The gene calls are TRBV12-3 or TRBV12-4 and TRBJ2-7, with TRBD1 as a possible D gene (5 bases). Trimming removed 5 bases from V and 4 bases from J, with 12 bases in between. The CDR3 runs to 13 residues. CDR3 residues: CASSQNQGYEQYF. CDR3 DNA sequence: TGTGCCAGCAGTCAGAACCAGGGATACGAGCAGTACTTC.

This clonotype was seen a single time. The J gene is TRBJ2-2, the V gene TRBV7-9; D gene uncertain. Trimming removed 3 bases at V and 6 bases at J, with 8 bases between. The germline V gene has CDR1 SEHNR and CDR2 FQNEAQ (reference sequence). The CDR3 spans 13 residues. DNA for the CDR3: TGTGCCAGCAGCTTTTTGAGCGCCGGGGAGCTGTTTTTT. This codes for CASSFLSAGELFF.

The chain employs TRBV28 and TRBJ2-5, with TRBD2 identical over 11 bases. The ends lost 5 bases at V and 3 bases at J; junction bases unmatched: 5. The germline gives CDR1 MDHEN, CDR2 SYDVKM. The CDR3 loop spans 15 amino acids. This chain's CDR3 is CASSPTLAGEETQYF. CDR3 DNA: TGTGCCAGCAGTCCCACACTAGCGGGGGAAGAGACCCAGTACTTC.

This chain uses TRBV5-1 with TRBJ2-5; 8 bases agree with TRBD1. The CDR3 covers 15 residues. Germline-derived CDR1 and CDR2 are SGHRS and YFSETQ. The CDR3 sequence is CCDGQQGVRHETQYF. The CDR3 DNA reads TGCTGCGACGGCCAACAGGGGGTTCGCCACGAGACCCAGTACTTC.

This clonotype was counted a few times. The rearrangement uses TRBV7-6 and TRBJ2-5; D perhaps matches TRBD1 (5 bases). This CDR3 is 15 amino acids long. V gave up 1 base and J gave up 1 base, with 10 bases separating them. CDR1 is SGHVS, CDR2 FNYEAQ, per germline. The DNA of the CDR3 is TGTGCCAGCAGCTTAGGGTCAGGGTTCCAAGAGACCCAGTACTTC. This translates into CASSLGSGFQETQYF.

The chain links TRBV12-3 or TRBV12-4 to TRBJ2-3, with D unclear. The CDR3 runs 11 residues. V lost 7 bases and J 0 bases, leaving 2 bases between the germline ends. This CDR3 reads CASMSTDTQYF. CDR3 nucleotide sequence: TGTGCCAGCATGAGCACAGATACGCAGTATTTT.

V usage is TRBV14 and J usage is TRBJ2-7, with D possibly being TRBD2 (5 bases). CDR3 length: 15 amino acids. V was pared by 4 bases and J by 7 bases, with 20 bases between. CDR1 is SGHDN, CDR2 FVKESK, per germline. In DNA, the CDR3 is TGTGCCAGCAGCCCCCGTCCGGGAAGGTCGAGGGAGCAGTACTTC. It codes for CASSPRPGRSREQYF.

The rearrangement joins TRBV25-1 to TRBJ1-1; D might be TRBD1 (6 bases). With 10 bases removed from V and 6 bases from J, the gap between germline ends came to 15 bases. The CDR3 has 12 amino acids. From germline, CDR1 is MGHDK and CDR2 SYGVNS. CDR3 protein: CATASGASEAFF. For the CDR3, the DNA is TGTGCCACTGCCTCAGGGGCCTCTGAAGCTTTCTTT. Together with reference TRBV25-1 and TRBJ1-1, the CDR3 gives the full variable domain: EADIYQTPRYLVIGTGKKITLECSQTMGHDKMYWYQQDPGMELHLIHYSYGVNSTEKGDLSSESTVSRIRTEHFPLTLESARPSHTSQYLCATASGASEAFFGQGTRLTVV.

V gene TRBV19 combines with J gene TRBJ2-7; 8 bases agree with TRBD2. With V trimmed by 7 bases and J by 5 bases, 7 bases remained unmatched. Germline lookup yields CDR1 LNHDA and CDR2 SQIVND (reference sequence). CDR3 size: 13 residues. Written as DNA, the CDR3 is TGTGCCAGTAAACCAGCGGGAGAACACGAGCAGTACTTC. It codes for CASKPAGEHEQYF.

This chain links TRBV7-2 with TRBJ2-7; 8 bases agree with TRBD2. V trimming: 5 bases; J trimming: 0 bases; junction bases outside the gene matches: 9. CDR1 SGHTA and CDR2 FQGNSA come from the germline V gene. This CDR3 region has 16 residues. The CDR3 region has the DNA TGTGCCAGCAGCCGCGGACTAGCCGGAAGCTCCTACGAGCAGTACTTC. Its translation: CASSRGLAGSSYEQYF.

This clonotype occurred a few times. The chain recombines TRBV28 with TRBJ2-3, with 8 positions matching TRBD2. The CDR3 runs 15 residues. The ends lost 3 bases at V and 2 bases at J; junction bases unmatched: 4. The V gene's germline CDR1 is MDHEN and CDR2 SYDVKM. CDR3 DNA sequence: TGTGCCAGCAGTTTGGTACTAGCGGACACAGATACGCAGTATTTT. Its translation is CASSLVLADTDTQYF.

The chain joins TRBV9 to TRBJ1-5; the match to TRBD1 covers 9 bases. After removal of 4 bases from V and 7 bases from J, the junction contained 6 bases not matched to a gene. The V gene's germline CDR1 is SGDLS and CDR2 YYNGEE. This CDR3 comprises 14 residues. Here the CDR3 DNA reads TGTGCCAGCAGCCACCGGGACAGGGACCAGCCCCAGCATTTT. Protein product: CASSHRDRDQPQHF.

This sequence joins TRBV7-6 and TRBJ1-1; D remains unclear. Per germline, CDR1 SGHVS and CDR2 FNYEAQ. This CDR3 has 15 amino acids. Trimming took 1 base from V and 4 from J, leaving 13 bases between them. The CDR3 reads CASSLGTPWTTEAFF. The DNA for the CDR3 is TGTGCCAGCAGCTTAGGTACCCCCTGGACCACTGAAGCTTTCTTT. Combining the CDR3 with reference TRBV7-6 and TRBJ1-1 gives the whole variable domain GAGVSQSPRYKVTKRGQDVALRCDPISGHVSLYWYRQALGQGPEFLTYFNYEAQQDKSGLPNDRFSAERPEGSISTLTIQRTEQRDSAMYRCASSLGTPWTTEAFFGQGTRLTVV.

This rearrangement joins TRBV20-1 to TRBJ1-2; TRBD1 agrees at 7 bases. The length of the CDR3 is 14 residues. Germline V gives CDR1 DFQATT, CDR2 SNEGSKA (reference sequence). After removal of 3 bases from V and 4 bases from J, the junction contained 8 bases not matched to a gene. This chain's CDR3 is CSASGQVKFYGYTF. Here the CDR3 DNA reads TGCAGTGCTAGCGGACAGGTCAAATTCTATGGCTACACCTTC.

The chain employs TRBV27 and TRBJ2-1, with 9 bases lining up with TRBD2. V shed 6 bases and J 5 bases; nucleotides not matched to a gene: 5. The CDR3 extends over 14 amino acids. Looked up from germline, CDR1 is MNHEY and CDR2 is SMNVEV (reference sequence). The DNA of the CDR3 is TGTGCCAGCAGCACTAGCGGGCGTCACAATGAGCAGTTCTTC. Encoded protein: CASSTSGRHNEQFF.

This chain connects TRBV28 to TRBJ1-4; D is undetermined. Deletions cut 5 bases from V and 0 bases from J, with 13 bases between. The CDR3 has 16 amino acids. CDR1 MDHEN and CDR2 SYDVKM come from the germline V gene. The CDR3 loop reads CASSPRGLPTNEKLFF. In DNA, the CDR3 is TGTGCCAGCAGTCCCCGTGGACTGCCAACTAATGAAAAACTGTTTTTT. Drawing the rest from reference TRBV28 and TRBJ1-4, the complete variable domain is DVKVTQSSRYLVKRTGEKVFLECVQDMDHENMFWYRQDPGLGLRLIYFSYDVKMKEKGDIPEGYSVSREKKERFSLILESASTNQTSMYLCASSPRGLPTNEKLFFGSGTQLSVL.

This chain uses TRBV9 with TRBJ1-1, with no clear D. The CDR3 has 16 residues. CDR1 and CDR2 (germline): SGDLS, YYNGEE. V lost 2 bases to trimming and J lost 8 bases, with 22 bases between them. The CDR3 region has the DNA TGTGCCAGCAGCGTCGTGCCAGGATGGGGAAACCCAGAAGCTTTCTTT. Translation: CASSVVPGWGNPEAFF. Combining the CDR3 with reference TRBV9 and TRBJ1-1 gives the whole variable domain DSGVTQTPKHLITATGQRVTLRCSPRSGDLSVYWYQQSLDQGLQFLIQYYNGEERAKGNILERFSAQQFPDLHSELNLSSLELGDSALYFCASSVVPGWGNPEAFFGQGTRLTVV.

This chain links TRBV6-5 with TRBJ1-4; unclear D gene. CDR1 is MNHEY and CDR2 is SVGAGI in the germline V gene. This CDR3 has 12 residues. Trimming took 5 bases from V and 7 from J, leaving 8 bases between them. In DNA form, the CDR3 reads TGTGCCAGCAGTGCTCCTAGTGAAAAACTGTTTTTT. The encoded protein is CASSAPSEKLFF.

This chain uses TRBV13 with TRBJ2-1; D ambiguous. The germline gives CDR1 PRHDT, CDR2 FYEKMQ (reference sequence). The V gene lost 1 base and the J gene lost 10 bases, with 8 bases spanning the gap. This CDR3 has 12 amino acids. Here the CDR3 reads CASSLVVHEQFF. The CDR3 DNA reads as TGTGCCAGCAGCTTAGTGGTCCACGAGCAGTTCTTC.

The chain links TRBV25-1 to TRBJ2-1; D possibly corresponds to TRBD2 (6 bases). V was shortened by 11 bases and J by 8 bases, with 16 bases between the two germline ends. This CDR3 is built from 12 residues. Germline values: CDR1 MGHDK, CDR2 SYGVNS. The CDR3 DNA follows: TGTGCCTCGACCCAGGGAGGCGATGAGCAGTTCTTC. Translated: CASTQGGDEQFF.

The chain carries TRBV7-6 and TRBJ2-2; perhaps TRBD2 as D (6 bases). The CDR3 runs 14 residues. The germline CDR1 and CDR2 sequences are SGHVS and FNYEAQ. Deletions cut 1 base from V and 4 bases from J, with 7 bases between. The CDR3 protein is CASSLGGVTGELFF. DNA for the CDR3: TGTGCCAGCAGCTTAGGGGGGGTCACCGGGGAGCTGTTTTTT.

The V gene is TRBV27, the J gene TRBJ2-7, with TRBD2 matching over 9 bases. The length of the CDR3 is 15 residues. Germline V gene lookup returns CDR1 MNHEY and CDR2 SMNVEV (reference sequence). The junction had 9 bases not matched to a gene; V was cut back by 2 bases and J by 7 bases. DNA for the CDR3: TGTGCCAGCAGTTTAAGGGGAGCGGGAGGCAGAGAGCAGTACTTC. Encoded protein: CASSLRGAGGREQYF.

This chain connects TRBV18 to TRBJ2-5; D is possibly TRBD1 (6 bases). The germline gives CDR1 KGHSH, CDR2 LQKENI. Trimming left V 2 bases short and J 2 bases short, with 12 bases between. The CDR3 extends over 15 amino acids. CDR3 region: CASSPGQSEQETQYF. The CDR3 coding sequence is TGTGCCAGCTCACCAGGACAGTCCGAACAAGAGACCCAGTACTTC.